Following are 3 T cell receptor beta chains from one sample sequenced in a study of graft-versus-host responses after intestinal transplantation. The antigens for these receptors are not known. TCRdb keeps only in-frame clones here, not all; method: immunoSEQ multiplex PCR. Here the sample spans over 75,000 clones, under 95% being singletons. The sample in question was unstimulated CD8+ T cells sorted from spleen or lymph node cells, obtained before transplant. These receptors were obtained from a human donor who was the organ donor for an intestinal transplant.

V and J are TRBV2 and TRBJ2-5; tentative D call: TRBD1 (5 bases). The length of the CDR3 is 18 residues. The V gene's germline CDR1 is SNHLY and CDR2 FYNNEI. The V and J ends lost 3 bases and 3 bases respectively, with 23 bases between them. The CDR3 DNA is TGTGCCAGCAGTGAGCCCGCTGGGGCCCTTCTGTCGAAAGAGACCCAGTACTTC. Residues: CASSEPAGALLSKETQYF.

The J gene is TRBJ2-3, the V gene TRBV11-3; 8 nucleotides agree with TRBD2. V dropped 5 bases and J dropped 0; count of bases not matched to a gene: 13. The CDR3 is 18 amino acids. Germline V CDR1 and CDR2: SGHNT, YENEEA. CDR3 in DNA: TGTGCCAGCAGCCTCAGCCGGGAGGGCGTTACAAGCACAGATACGCAGTATTTT. Protein: CASSLSREGVTSTDTQYF.

The chain couples TRBV25-1 to TRBJ1-5, with 12 bases identical to TRBD1. Germline CDR1 and CDR2: MGHDK and SYGVNS. Trimming cost V 7 bases and J 2 bases; bases outside gene matches: 9. The CDR3 spans 17 residues. The CDR3 loop is CASIRWDRGQGNQPQHF. The CDR3 DNA sequence: TGTGCCAGCATTCGGTGGGACAGGGGGCAGGGCAATCAGCCCCAGCATTTT.